Each of the 21 T cell receptor beta chains below was sequenced from the same sample in a study of blood T cells in healthy people across ages. Together with a sample-barcoded 5' primer, a J-beta primer mix was included in a second PCR lasting 7 to 11 cycles. Each CDR3 protein gets one entry after TCRdb re-called the 5' RACE reads with MiXCR. This sample has over a million distinct CDR3 sequences; over 35% occur once, and the top ten carry 18%. The material sequenced was blood. These receptors were taken from a woman in her sixties in good health.

There are a few counts of this clonotype. In DNA, the CDR3 is TGTGCCAGCAGCTCCCGGACTAGCGGGGGCTCCTACGAGCAGTACTTC. Its protein is CASSSRTSGGSYEQYF. J is TRBJ2-7 and V is TRBV11-2; 13 positions match TRBD2. Germline values: CDR1 SGHAT, CDR2 FQNNGV. With V trimmed by 4 bases and J by 0 bases, 3 bases remained unmatched. The CDR3 totals 16 residues.

V is TRBV25-1 and J is TRBJ2-3; D call uncertain. With 10 bases removed from V and 4 bases from J, the gap between germline ends came to 12 bases. Germline V CDR1 and CDR2: MGHDK, SYGVNS. CDR3 length equals 12 residues. The CDR3 DNA reads as TGTGCCACGGTGGGCCCCCCAGATACGCAGTATTTT. It translates to CATVGPPDTQYF.

This clonotype turned up a few times. V gene TRBV20-1 combines with J gene TRBJ2-7, with D perhaps given as TRBD1 or TRBD2 (6 bases each). V lost 5 bases, J lost 2 bases, and 16 bases lay in between. The germline CDR1 and CDR2 sequences are DFQATT and SNEGSKA (reference sequence). The CDR3 covers 14 residues. This chain's CDR3 is CSAARGASTYEQYF. The DNA for the CDR3 is TGCAGTGCTGCGAGGGGGGCCAGCACCTACGAGCAGTACTTC.

The chain links TRBV20-1 to TRBJ1-5; possibly TRBD1 for D (5 bases). There are 13 residues in the CDR3. The germline V gene has CDR1 DFQATT and CDR2 SNEGSKA (reference sequence). The V and J ends lost 6 bases and 4 bases respectively, with 13 bases between them. CDR3: CSAGGELNQPQHF. The CDR3, as DNA: TGCAGTGCGGGAGGGGAACTAAATCAGCCCCAGCATTTT.

The genes are TRBV12-3 or TRBV12-4 and TRBJ2-7; D is ambiguous. V lost 2 bases, J lost 0 bases, and 14 bases lay in between. There are 16 residues in the CDR3. This CDR3 is CASSLWLGSSSYEQYF. The CDR3 DNA is TGTGCCAGCAGTTTATGGCTGGGATCATCCTCCTACGAGCAGTACTTC.

The V gene is TRBV20-1, the J gene TRBJ1-2; D is unclear. With 7 bases removed from V and 6 bases from J, the gap between germline ends came to 6 bases. CDR1 is DFQATT, CDR2 SNEGSKA, per germline (reference sequence). CDR3 size: 9 residues. CDR3 in DNA: TGCAGTGTGGGGAATGGCTACACCTTC. Translated: CSVGNGYTF.

This clonotype was observed a handful of times. The rearrangement links TRBV7-2 to TRBJ2-3; TRBD2 aligns across 12 bases. The germline gives CDR1 SGHTA, CDR2 FQGNSA. CDR3 length equals 18 residues. The junction had 15 bases not matched to a gene; V was cut back by 3 bases and J by 8 bases. The CDR3 spells CASSFLGPLAGGTPTQYF. DNA of the CDR3: TGTGCCAGCAGCTTCCTCGGGCCTCTAGCGGGAGGGACTCCTACGCAGTATTTT.

This sequence joins TRBV5-1 and TRBJ1-2; 7 bases line up with TRBD1. V trimming: 4 bases; J trimming: 4 bases; junction bases outside the gene matches: 13. The CDR3 sequence is 16 residues long. From germline, CDR1 is SGHRS and CDR2 YFSETQ. This chain's CDR3 is CASSLTPGTVRYGYTF. The CDR3 coding sequence is TGCGCCAGCAGCCTAACGCCCGGGACAGTGCGCTATGGCTACACCTTC.

This chain connects TRBV5-1 to TRBJ2-1, with D maybe TRBD1 (6 bases). Trimming removed 4 bases at V and 6 bases at J, with 23 bases between. Germline CDR1 and CDR2: SGHRS and YFSETQ. This CDR3 is 17 amino acids long. The CDR3 reads CASSPGHTVGSSNEQFF. The CDR3 nucleotides read TGCGCCAGCAGCCCGGGACATACGGTGGGTAGCTCCAATGAGCAGTTCTTC.

The chain uses TRBV27 and TRBJ2-3; 8 bases match TRBD2. Per germline, CDR1 MNHEY and CDR2 SMNVEV (reference sequence). CDR3 length: 14 residues. J gave up 6 bases and V 1 base, and 3 bases lay outside the gene matches. The CDR3 region is CASSLFTSGDTQYF. The CDR3, as DNA: TGTGCCAGCAGTTTATTTACTAGCGGTGATACGCAGTATTTT.

The J gene is TRBJ2-7, the V gene TRBV15; D perhaps matches TRBD2 (6 bases). From germline, CDR1 is LNHNV and CDR2 YYDKDF (reference sequence). V lost 3 bases to trimming and J lost 6 bases, with 18 bases between them. The CDR3 consists of 15 residues. The CDR3 is CATSRGHSGQLEQYF. In DNA, the CDR3 is TGTGCCACCAGCAGGGGCCACAGCGGGCAACTCGAGCAGTACTTC.

This clonotype was seen a handful of times. The gene calls are TRBV20-1 and TRBJ2-7; the match to TRBD2 covers 12 bases. J was trimmed by 3 bases and V by 3 bases; bases with no gene match: 9. Germline lookup yields CDR1 DFQATT and CDR2 SNEGSKA (reference sequence). CDR3 length: 16 residues. CDR3: CSASIPSGRAFYEQYF. CDR3 coding DNA: TGCAGTGCTAGTATTCCTAGCGGGAGGGCATTCTACGAGCAGTACTTC.

This clonotype was seen a handful of times. This chain links TRBV20-1 with TRBJ1-6; D not resolved. This CDR3 has 12 residues. Germline-derived CDR1 and CDR2 are DFQATT and SNEGSKA (reference sequence). Trimming took 8 bases from V and 7 from J, leaving 12 bases between them. The CDR3 protein is CSTSERNSPLHF. DNA of the CDR3: TGCAGTACCAGTGAACGGAATTCACCCCTCCACTTT.

The chain employs TRBV27 and TRBJ1-2, with a weak D call TRBD1 (5 bases). The germline V gene encodes CDR1 MNHEY and CDR2 SMNVEV (reference sequence). The CDR3 totals 12 residues. The germline V and J ends were trimmed by 8 bases and 4 bases, with 11 bases remaining between them. This CDR3 is CASREGSYGYTF. Here the CDR3 DNA reads TGTGCCAGCCGGGAGGGGAGCTATGGCTACACCTTC.

This clonotype showed up many times. J is TRBJ2-7 and V is TRBV7-2, with TRBD2 identical over 10 bases. CDR3 length equals 15 residues. The J segment lost 5 bases and the V segment lost 0 bases, leaving 4 bases of the junction unmatched. The germline V gene has CDR1 SGHTA and CDR2 FQGNSA. CDR3 DNA sequence: TGTGCCAGCAGCTTAGCGGCTAGCGGGAGTAACGAGCAGTACTTC. As protein: CASSLAASGSNEQYF.

This chain links TRBV20-1 with TRBJ1-6, with 9 bases that match TRBD1. The V and J ends lost 3 bases and 7 bases, in that order; junction bases with no gene match: 7. CDR1 and CDR2 from the germline V gene are DFQATT and SNEGSKA (reference sequence). The CDR3 contains 15 residues. In DNA form, the CDR3 reads TGCAGTGCTAGTTACAGGGGGCAGAGGAATTCACCCCTCCACTTT. It specifies CSASYRGQRNSPLHF.

The rearrangement uses TRBV7-6 and TRBJ2-1, with 10 nucleotides matching TRBD2. CDR1 is SGHVS and CDR2 is FNYEAQ in the germline V gene. J was trimmed by 3 bases and V by 1 base; bases with no gene match: 3. This CDR3 has 16 residues. CDR3 protein: CASSLVLAGRYNEQFF. In DNA form, the CDR3 reads TGTGCCAGCAGCTTAGTACTAGCGGGGCGCTACAATGAGCAGTTCTTC.

This clonotype appeared once. The chain is built from TRBV4-2 and TRBJ1-2, with D perhaps matching TRBD1 (6 bases). Per germline, CDR1 LGHNA and CDR2 YNFKEQ. The length of the CDR3 is 16 residues. Trimming stripped 1 base from V and 5 bases from J, with 17 bases between. For the CDR3, the DNA is TGTGCCAGCAGCCAAGCCCTGACAGGCTCCTCTTATGGCTACACCTTC. Translated: CASSQALTGSSYGYTF.

The table lists this clonotype with a few counts. The CDR3 coding sequence is TGTGCCAGCAAGACGGGGGCGGGTAATTCACCCCTCCACTTT. Protein sequence: CASKTGAGNSPLHF. The chain combines TRBV12-3 or TRBV12-4 with TRBJ1-6; tentative D call: TRBD1 (6 bases). There are 14 residues in the CDR3. Trimming left V 7 bases short and J 6 bases short, with 13 bases between.

The rearrangement uses TRBV3-1 and TRBJ1-1; TRBD1 matches at 7 bases. Germline V gives CDR1 LGHDT, CDR2 YNNKEL (reference sequence). Trimming cost V 7 bases and J 5 bases; bases outside gene matches: 13. The CDR3 totals 15 residues. In DNA, the CDR3 is TGTGCCAGCAAACGGACAGGTTGGGGCGGGACTGAAGCTTTCTTT. Amino acid sequence: CASKRTGWGGTEAFF. The full variable domain, with the rest looked up from reference TRBV3-1 and TRBJ1-1, is DTAVSQTPKYLVTQMGNDKSIKCEQNLGHDTMYWYKQDSKKFLKIMFSYNNKELIINETVPNRFSPKSPDKAHLNLHINSLELGDSAVYFCASKRTGWGGTEAFFGQGTRLTVV.

The V and J genes are TRBV5-1 and TRBJ2-7; D is unresolved. The CDR3 loop spans 16 amino acids. V was clipped by 4 bases and J by 1 base, with 18 bases between them. CDR1 is SGHRS and CDR2 is YFSETQ in the germline V gene. The CDR3 sequence: CASSHLISTGSYEQYF. The CDR3 bases are TGCGCCAGCAGCCACCTAATCTCGACTGGATCCTACGAGCAGTACTTC.